The 6 T cell receptor beta chains reported below all come from one sample, sequenced in a study of graft-versus-host responses after intestinal transplantation. The table came from immunoSEQ multiplex PCR; TCRdb's copy has only in-frame clones and leaves some out. The repertoire consists of 75,000 to 100,000 clones, with 85% to 95% occurring once and the leading ten covering 0.4% to 0.6%. These receptors' antigens are unknown. Sequenced here: unstimulated CD8+ T cells sorted from spleen or lymph node cells, sampled before intestinal transplant. These receptors all stem from a human donor who received an intestinal transplant.

The rearrangement links TRBV12-5 to TRBJ2-4, with 8 bases matching TRBD2. The ends lost 5 bases at V and 10 bases at J; junction bases unmatched: 10. Germline values: CDR1 LGHNT, CDR2 FRNRAP. The CDR3 has 14 residues. CDR3 in DNA: TGTGCTAGTGGTCTCGGGGGGGGGTTGGGGATTCAGTACTTC. Translating gives CASGLGGGLGIQYF.

The V gene is TRBV14, the J gene TRBJ1-1, with D tentatively TRBD1 (5 bases). This CDR3 has 14 amino acids. The germline V gene encodes CDR1 SGHDN and CDR2 FVKESK. Trimming cost V 6 bases and J 3 bases, with 14 bases left between them. CDR3 bases: TGTGCCAGCAGTCTCGGGGGACTTCACACTGAAGCTTTCTTT. Residues: CASSLGGLHTEAFF.

The V and J genes are TRBV4-1 and TRBJ1-2; D is uncertain. From germline, CDR1 is MGHRA and CDR2 YSYEKL. V was shortened by 1 base and J by 7 bases, with 10 bases between the two germline ends. There are 13 residues in the CDR3. CDR3: CASSQAAGGGYTF. The CDR3 bases are TGCGCCAGCAGCCAAGCCGCCGGTGGTGGCTACACCTTC.

This sequence joins TRBV13 and TRBJ1-2, with a tentative D call TRBD1 (5 bases). V was clipped by 0 bases and J by 13 bases, with 15 bases between them. This CDR3 contains 13 residues. Germline CDR1 is PRHDT and CDR2 is FYEKMQ (reference sequence). This CDR3 reads CASSLGRAGVITF. The CDR3 DNA reads as TGTGCCAGCAGCTTAGGGAGGGCGGGGGTTATCACCTTC.

The chain joins TRBV30 to TRBJ2-7; D is perhaps TRBD1 (6 bases). The CDR3 is 15 amino acids. Per the germline V gene, CDR1 is GTSNPN and CDR2 is SVGIG (reference sequence). The germline V and J ends were trimmed by 2 bases and 4 bases, with 18 bases remaining between them. The CDR3 sequence is CAWSSGPGEYYEQYF. The CDR3 coding sequence is TGTGCCTGGAGTAGTGGGCCAGGGGAGTATTACGAGCAGTACTTC.

In this sample, this clone turned up once. The gene calls are TRBV19 and TRBJ2-3; 7 nucleotides align to TRBD1. V gave up 5 bases and J gave up 4 bases; unmatched junction bases: 9. The germline CDR1 and CDR2 sequences are LNHDA and SQIVND (reference sequence). The length of the CDR3 is 15 residues. The CDR3 is CASSPRGPWADTQYF. The CDR3 DNA reads as TGTGCCAGTAGTCCAAGGGGGCCCTGGGCAGATACGCAGTATTTT.